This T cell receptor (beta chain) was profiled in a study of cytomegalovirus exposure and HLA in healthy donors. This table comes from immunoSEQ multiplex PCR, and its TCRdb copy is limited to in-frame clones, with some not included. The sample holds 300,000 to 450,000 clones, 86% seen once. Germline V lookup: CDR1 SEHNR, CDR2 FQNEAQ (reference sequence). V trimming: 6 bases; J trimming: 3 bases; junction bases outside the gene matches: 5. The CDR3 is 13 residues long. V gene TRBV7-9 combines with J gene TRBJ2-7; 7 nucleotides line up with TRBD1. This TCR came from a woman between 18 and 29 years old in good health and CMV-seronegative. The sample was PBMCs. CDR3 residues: CASSKDRVYEQYF. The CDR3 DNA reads TGTGCCAGCAGTAAAGACAGGGTCTACGAGCAGTACTTC.